Shown below are 3 T cell receptor beta chains from a single sample sequenced in a study of cytotoxic CD8 clonotypes in ibrutinib-treated CLL. Clones were read by immunoSEQ multiplex PCR, and TCRdb kept only the in-frame ones, dropping some. The sample lists about 30,000 clones, 45% to 60% occurring once. The source material was PBMCs, sampled before ibrutinib treatment. The receptor set was obtained from a human donor with chronic lymphocytic leukemia.

The V and J genes are TRBV7-3 and TRBJ2-1; 7 bases agree with TRBD2. The CDR3 is made up of 15 amino acids. After removal of 1 base from V and 5 bases from J, the junction contained 5 bases not matched to a gene. CDR1 SGHTA and CDR2 FQGTGA come from the germline V gene. The CDR3 here is CASSLNSGYDNEQFF. Written as DNA, the CDR3 is TGTGCCAGCAGCTTAAATAGCGGGTATGACAATGAGCAGTTCTTC.

The chain combines TRBV4-1 with TRBJ2-2; 7 nucleotides match TRBD1. The junction had 4 bases not matched to a gene; V was cut back by 0 bases and J by 6 bases. CDR1 is MGHRA, CDR2 YSYEKL, per germline. The length of the CDR3 is 15 residues. CDR3 sequence (DNA): TGCGCCAGCAGCCAAGAGGGACAGTGGGCCGGGGAGCTGTTTTTT. It codes for CASSQEGQWAGELFF.

By frequency in the sample, this clone is medium-sized (0.01 to 0.1%). CDR3 region: CASSDWVGQGISPLHF. CDR3 DNA sequence: TGTGCCAGCAGTGATTGGGTAGGACAGGGAATTTCACCCCTCCACTTT. The rearrangement uses TRBV2 and TRBJ1-6, with 8 bases aligning to TRBD1. Germline-derived CDR1 and CDR2 are SNHLY and FYNNEI. Losses at the gene ends were 3 bases for V and 9 bases for J; bases not matched to a gene: 10. The CDR3 runs 16 residues.